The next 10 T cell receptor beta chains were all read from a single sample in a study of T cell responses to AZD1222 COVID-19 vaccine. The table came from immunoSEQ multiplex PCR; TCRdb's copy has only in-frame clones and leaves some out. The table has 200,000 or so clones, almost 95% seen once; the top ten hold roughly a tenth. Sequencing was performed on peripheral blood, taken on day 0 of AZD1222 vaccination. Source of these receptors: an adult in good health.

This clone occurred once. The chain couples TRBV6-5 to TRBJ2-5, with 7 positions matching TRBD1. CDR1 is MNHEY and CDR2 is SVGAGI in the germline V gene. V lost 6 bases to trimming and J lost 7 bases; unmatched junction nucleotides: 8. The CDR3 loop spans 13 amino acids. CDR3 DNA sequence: TGTGCCAGCAGCCCCGGGACAGAGGGGACCCAGTACTTC. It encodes CASSPGTEGTQYF.

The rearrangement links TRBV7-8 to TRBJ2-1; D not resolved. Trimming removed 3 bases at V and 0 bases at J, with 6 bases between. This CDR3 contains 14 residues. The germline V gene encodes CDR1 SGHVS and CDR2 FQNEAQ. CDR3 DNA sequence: TGTGCCAGCAGCTTTTACAGCTCCTACAATGAGCAGTTCTTC. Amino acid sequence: CASSFYSSYNEQFF.

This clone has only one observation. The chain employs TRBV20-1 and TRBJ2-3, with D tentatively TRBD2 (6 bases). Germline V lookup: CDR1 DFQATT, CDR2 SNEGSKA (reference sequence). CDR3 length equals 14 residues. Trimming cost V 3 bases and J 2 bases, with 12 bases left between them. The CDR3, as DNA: TGCAGTGCTAGTCTCCGGGACTTCACAGATACGCAGTATTTT. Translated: CSASLRDFTDTQYF.

CDR3: CASSQAAGRNTIYF. In DNA form, the CDR3 reads TGTGCCAGCAGCCAAGCGGCAGGGAGGAACACCATATATTTT. The chain links TRBV14 to TRBJ1-3, with a weak D call TRBD1 (5 bases). This CDR3 is 14 amino acids long. Germline loops: CDR1 SGHDN, CDR2 FVKESK. Trimming shortened V by 1 base and J by 7 bases, and 11 bases separated the two germline ends.

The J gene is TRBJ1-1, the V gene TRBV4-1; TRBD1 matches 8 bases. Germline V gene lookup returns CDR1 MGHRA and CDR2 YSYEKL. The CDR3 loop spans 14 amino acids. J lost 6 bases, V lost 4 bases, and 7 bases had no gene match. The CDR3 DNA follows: TGCGCCAGCAGCCGGTCGGACAGGGTCGCTGAAGCTTTCTTT. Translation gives CASSRSDRVAEAFF.

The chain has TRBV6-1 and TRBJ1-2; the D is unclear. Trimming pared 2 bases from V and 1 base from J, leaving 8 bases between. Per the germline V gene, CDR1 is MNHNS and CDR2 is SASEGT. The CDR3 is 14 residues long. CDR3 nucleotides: TGTGCCAGCAGTGAATCGACGGTTAACTATGGCTACACCTTC. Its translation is CASSESTVNYGYTF.

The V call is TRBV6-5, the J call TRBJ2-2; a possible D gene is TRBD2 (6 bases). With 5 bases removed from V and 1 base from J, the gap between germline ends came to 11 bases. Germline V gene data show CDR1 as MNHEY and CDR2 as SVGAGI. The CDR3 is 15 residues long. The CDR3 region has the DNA TGTGCCAGCAGTCGACTAGTAGAGAACACCGGGGAGCTGTTTTTT. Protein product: CASSRLVENTGELFF.

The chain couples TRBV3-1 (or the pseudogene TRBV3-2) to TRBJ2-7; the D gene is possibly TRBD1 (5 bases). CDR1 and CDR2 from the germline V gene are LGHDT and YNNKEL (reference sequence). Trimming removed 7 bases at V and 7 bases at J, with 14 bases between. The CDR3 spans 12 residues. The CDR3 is CASKGAPWEQYF. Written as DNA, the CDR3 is TGTGCCAGCAAAGGGGCCCCCTGGGAGCAGTACTTC.

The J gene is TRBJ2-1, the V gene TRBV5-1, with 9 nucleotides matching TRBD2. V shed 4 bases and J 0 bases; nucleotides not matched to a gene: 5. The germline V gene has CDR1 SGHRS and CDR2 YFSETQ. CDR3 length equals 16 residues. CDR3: CASSRTSAPSYNEQFF. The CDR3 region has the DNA TGCGCCAGCAGCAGGACTAGCGCACCCTCCTACAATGAGCAGTTCTTC.

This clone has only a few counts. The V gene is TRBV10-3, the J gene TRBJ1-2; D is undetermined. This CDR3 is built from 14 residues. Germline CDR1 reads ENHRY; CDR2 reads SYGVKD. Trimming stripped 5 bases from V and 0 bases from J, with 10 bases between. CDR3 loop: CAISPGAPNYGYTF. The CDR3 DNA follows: TGTGCCATCAGTCCAGGCGCTCCTAACTATGGCTACACCTTC.